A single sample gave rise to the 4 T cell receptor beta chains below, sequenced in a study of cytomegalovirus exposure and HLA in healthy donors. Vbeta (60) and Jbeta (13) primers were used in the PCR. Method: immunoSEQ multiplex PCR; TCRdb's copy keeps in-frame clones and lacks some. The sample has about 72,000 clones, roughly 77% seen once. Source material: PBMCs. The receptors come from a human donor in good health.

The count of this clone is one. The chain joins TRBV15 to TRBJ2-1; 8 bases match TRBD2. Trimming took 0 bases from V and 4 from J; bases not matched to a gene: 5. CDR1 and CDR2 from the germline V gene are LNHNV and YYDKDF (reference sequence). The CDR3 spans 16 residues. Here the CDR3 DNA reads TGTGCCACCAGCAGAGATCGGGGGGGGCCATACAATGAGCAGTTCTTC. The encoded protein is CATSRDRGGPYNEQFF. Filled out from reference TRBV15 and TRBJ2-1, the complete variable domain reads DAMVIQNPRYQVTQFGKPVTLSCSQTLNHNVMYWYQQKSSQAPKLLFHYYDKDFNNEADTPDNFQSRRPNTSFCFLDIRSPGLGDTAMYLCATSRDRGGPYNEQFFGPGTRLTVL.

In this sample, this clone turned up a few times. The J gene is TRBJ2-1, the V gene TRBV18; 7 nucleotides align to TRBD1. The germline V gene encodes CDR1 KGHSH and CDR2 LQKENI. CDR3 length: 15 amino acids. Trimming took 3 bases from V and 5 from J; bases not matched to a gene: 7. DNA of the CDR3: TGTGCCAGCTCACCGAGCAGGGGGTCAAACAATGAGCAGTTCTTC. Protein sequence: CASSPSRGSNNEQFF.

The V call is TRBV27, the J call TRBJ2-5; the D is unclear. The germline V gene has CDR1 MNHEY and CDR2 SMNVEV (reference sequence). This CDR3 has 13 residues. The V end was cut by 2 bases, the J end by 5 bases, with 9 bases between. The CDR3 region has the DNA TGTGCCAGCAGTTTACGGGTTTTGGAGACCCAGTACTTC. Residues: CASSLRVLETQYF.

CDR3 in DNA: TGTGCCAGCAGCTGGGGACAGGGTTTTAATTCACCCCTCCACTTT. Its protein is CASSWGQGFNSPLHF. This chain uses TRBV27 with TRBJ1-6; 9 nucleotides match TRBD1. The CDR3 spans 15 residues. Trimming removed 6 bases from V and 6 bases from J; junction bases left unmatched: 6. CDR1 is MNHEY, CDR2 SMNVEV, per germline (reference sequence).